This TCR beta chain comes out of a study of blood T cell repertoires in COVID-19. Study overall: COVID-19 samples, acute and convalescent, were from the United States, Italy and Spain. PBMCs, B-cell-depleted T cells, or T cells were the source of the cDNA or gDNA that made up the material.

In its sample, this clone was seen a few times. Per the study methods: How many nucleated cells were present was estimated from reference gene primer amplification. Data came from immunoSEQ multiplex PCR; TCRdb stores just in-frame clones and leaves some out. The DNA was the basis for D and trimming; V, J and clone size are from that table. The sample carries around 170,000 clones, roughly 87% recorded once. The TCR sequence derives from a woman in her forties with acute or convalescent COVID-19. The material sequenced was peripheral blood.

The DNA of the CDR3 is TGTGCCAGCAGGGAGGGGGGGAACGAGCAGTACTTC. Translation: CASREGGNEQYF. This rearrangement joins TRBV2 to TRBJ2-7; perhaps TRBD2 as D (7 bases). The CDR3 is 12 residues long. V was cut by 6 bases and J by 5 bases, with 11 bases left in between. Germline V gene data show CDR1 as SNHLY and CDR2 as FYNNEI. The variable domain in full, with the rest retrieved from reference TRBV2 and TRBJ2-7, is EPEVTQTPSHQVTQMGQEVILRCVPISNHLYFYWYRQILGQKVEFLVSFYNNEISEKSEIFDDQFSVERPDGSNFTLKIRSTKLEDSAMYFCASREGGNEQYFGPGTRLTVT.